A selection of T cell receptor beta chains follows, all from one sample in a study of T cells in Graves' hyperthyroidism and ophthalmopathy. TCRdb redid the calling of the multiplex PCR reads with MiXCR, one entry per CDR3 protein. The table shows about 180,000 distinct CDR3 sequences, with over 15% occurring only once. The sample taken for sequencing was blood. The origin of the receptors is a woman in her fifties or sixties with Graves' hyperthyroidism. Each CDR3 is given with its conserved first and last residue. The order of the fields is J gene, clone size, D gene, V gene, CDR3 protein, CDR3 DNA. A D gene is named only where the DNA matches it firmly. Some rows have no size entry. The others give once, few or many, or a class for an expanded clone.

>TRBJ1-1|many|NA|TRBV18
CASSPLTRSMNTEAFF
TGTGCCAGCTCACCACTGACAAGGTCCATGAACACTGAAGCTTTCTTT
>TRBJ1-2|NA|NA|TRBV28
CASSFPAHFGYTF
TGTGCCAGCAGTTTCCCTGCCCATTTTGGCTACACCTTC
>TRBJ2-5|NA|NA|TRBV3-1
CASSQDFGGGGIQETQYF
TGTGCCAGCAGCCAAGATTTCGGGGGAGGAGGGATCCAAGAGACCCAGTACTTC
>TRBJ2-1|few|NA|TRBV6-2/TRBV6-3
CASSYVRAGNSYNEQFF
TGTGCCAGCAGTTACGTTCGGGCAGGGAACTCCTACAATGAGCAGTTCTTC
>TRBJ2-3|NA|NA|TRBV2
CASSEQGGTITDTQYF
TGTGCCAGCAGTGAACAAGGCGGGACGATCACAGATACGCAGTATTTT
>TRBJ1-1|many|NA|TRBV7-3
CASSLSGNTEAFF
TGTGCCAGCAGTTTATCCGGGAACACTGAAGCTTTCTTT
>TRBJ1-1|many|NA|TRBV20-1
CSASGGFTEAFF
TGCAGTGCTAGTGGGGGTTTCACTGAAGCTTTCTTT
>TRBJ2-2|many|TRBD2|TRBV11-2
CASSLEGGYAGELFF
TGTGCCAGCAGCTTAGAGGGGGGGTATGCCGGGGAGCTGTTTTTT
>TRBJ1-1|few|TRBD1|TRBV27
CASSFTGGMGAEAFF
TGTGCCAGCAGTTTTACAGGGGGTATGGGGGCTGAAGCTTTCTTT
>TRBJ1-1|NA|NA|TRBV7-9
CASSPQDEAFF
TGTGCCAGCAGCCCTCAAGATGAAGCTTTCTTT
>TRBJ1-2|few|NA|TRBV29-1
CSASGEYGYTF
TGCAGCGCCAGTGGGGAGTATGGCTACACCTTC
>TRBJ2-7|many|NA|TRBV2
CASIIPGNEQYF
TGTGCCAGCATCATCCCAGGGAACGAGCAGTACTTC
>TRBJ2-7|many|NA|TRBV5-1
CASSLKGSHEQYF
TGCGCCAGCAGCTTGAAGGGTTCCCACGAGCAGTACTTC
>TRBJ2-1|many|TRBD2|TRBV28
CASSFEDRTGLAGVGEQFF
TGTGCCAGCAGTTTTGAGGACAGGACGGGACTAGCGGGGGTCGGCGAGCAGTTCTTC
>TRBJ2-2|many|NA|TRBV2
CASSDLLAGELFF
TGTGCCAGCAGTGATTTACTAGCCGGGGAGCTGTTTTTT
>TRBJ1-6|NA|NA|TRBV7-9
CASSLYDVRSPLHF
TGTGCCAGCAGCTTATATGATGTAAGATCACCCCTCCACTTT
>TRBJ1-1|many|TRBD1|TRBV6-2/TRBV6-3
CASSKRGQNPNTEAFF
TGTGCCAGCTCAAAACGGGGACAGAACCCTAACACTGAAGCTTTCTTT
>TRBJ2-3|many|TRBD1|TRBV7-9
CASSLGQLREDTQYF
TGTGCCAGCAGCTTGGGACAGCTCCGCGAGGATACGCAGTATTTT
>TRBJ1-1|many|NA|TRBV6-1
CASTSGTRPLPTTEAFF
TGTGCCAGCACCTCCGGGACAAGGCCCCTTCCTACCACTGAAGCTTTCTTT
>TRBJ2-7|many|NA|TRBV5-4
CASSPGNYEQYF
TGTGCCAGCAGCCCGGGGAACTACGAGCAGTACTTC
>TRBJ1-1|many|NA|TRBV6-1
CASIQRDIEGTEAFF
TGTGCCAGCATTCAACGGGACATTGAAGGCACTGAAGCTTTCTTT
>TRBJ1-1|many|NA|TRBV20-1
CSARDGDTEAFF
TGCAGTGCTAGAGATGGGGACACTGAAGCTTTCTTT
>TRBJ2-7|many|TRBD1|TRBV7-8
CASSLGTGDSYEQYF
TGTGCCAGCAGCTTAGGGACAGGGGACTCCTACGAGCAGTACTTC
>TRBJ1-1|NA|TRBD1|TRBV4-2
CASSQDLGTENTEAFF
TGTGCCAGCAGCCAAGATCTTGGGACAGAGAACACTGAAGCTTTCTTT
>TRBJ1-4|many|TRBD1|TRBV5-1
CASSTGTAEEKLFF
TGCGCCAGCAGCACTGGGACAGCAGAAGAAAAACTGTTTTTT
>TRBJ1-5|many|NA|TRBV6-6
CASSYSGSNQPQHF
TGTGCCAGCAGTTACTCGGGAAGCAATCAGCCCCAGCATTTT
>TRBJ2-1|many|NA|TRBV19
CASSILRGDEQFF
TGTGCCAGTAGTATCCTGAGGGGCGATGAGCAGTTCTTC